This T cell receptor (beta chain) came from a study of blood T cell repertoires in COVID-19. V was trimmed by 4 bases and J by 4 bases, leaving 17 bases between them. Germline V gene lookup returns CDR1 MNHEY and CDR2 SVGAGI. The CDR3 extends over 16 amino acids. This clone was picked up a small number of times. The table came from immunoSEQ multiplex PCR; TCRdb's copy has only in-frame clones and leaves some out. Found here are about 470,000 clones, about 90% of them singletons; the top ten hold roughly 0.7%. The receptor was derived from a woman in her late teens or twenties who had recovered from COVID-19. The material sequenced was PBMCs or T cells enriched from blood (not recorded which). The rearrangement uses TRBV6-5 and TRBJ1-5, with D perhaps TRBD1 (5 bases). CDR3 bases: TGTGCCAGCAGTTCCCTCCCTTACAGGATTAATCAGCCCCAGCATTTT. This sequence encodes CASSSLPYRINQPQHF.